These 25 T cell receptor beta chains came from one sample sequenced in a study of T cell changes during pregnancy in multiple sclerosis (dated by TCRdb to between 2019 and 2020). The library was prepared using the immunoSEQ multiplex PCR assay. What TCRdb holds here is the immuneACCESS table cut down to in-frame rearrangements. Part of the clones is not present; checked against another copy, under half of the missing clones reflect an unresolved V gene, and the others are unexplained. A total of more than 35,000 clones appear in this sample, 85% to 90% of them only once. The ten largest account for more than 0.55% of the sample. The sample was CD4+ T cells from peripheral blood mononuclear cells, taken before pregnancy. These receptor sequences come from a female donor with multiple sclerosis, enrolled in a pregnancy study.

The chain uses TRBV5-1 and TRBJ1-4, with TRBD1 matching 10 bases. Germline lookup yields CDR1 SGHRS and CDR2 YFSETQ. V shed 7 bases, J shed 8 bases, and the junction held 11 bases outside the gene matches. The CDR3 has 15 residues. CDR3 sequence (DNA): TGCGCCAGCCGTGGGTACCCGGGACAGGGGGAAAAACTGTTTTTT. The encoded protein is CASRGYPGQGEKLFF.

J is TRBJ1-5 and V is TRBV2; TRBD1 matches 7 bases. This CDR3 comprises 18 residues. V lost 5 bases, J lost 0 bases, and 13 bases stayed unmatched. The V gene's germline CDR1 is SNHLY and CDR2 FYNNEI. CDR3 protein: CASSYRDSLLYSNQPQHF. In DNA form, the CDR3 reads TGTGCCAGCAGTTACCGGGACAGTCTCCTTTATAGCAATCAGCCCCAGCATTTT. The variable domain in full, with the rest retrieved from reference TRBV2 and TRBJ1-5, is EPEVTQTPSHQVTQMGQEVILRCVPISNHLYFYWYRQILGQKVEFLVSFYNNEISEKSEIFDDQFSVERPDGSNFTLKIRSTKLEDSAMYFCASSYRDSLLYSNQPQHFGDGTRLSIL.

The chain has TRBV19 and TRBJ1-5, with D possibly TRBD1 on 6 matching bases. The V gene's germline CDR1 is LNHDA and CDR2 SQIVND (reference sequence). This CDR3 is built from 18 residues. Trimming removed 4 bases from V and 3 bases from J, with 22 bases in between. The CDR3 here is CASSTGGGGMGSNQPQHF. CDR3 in DNA: TGTGCCAGTAGTACGGGGGGCGGGGGAATGGGATCCAATCAGCCCCAGCATTTT.

The chain couples TRBV5-1 to TRBJ1-4, with unresolved D. Germline V gene sequence: CDR1 SGHRS, CDR2 YFSETQ. This CDR3 has 16 amino acids. The V and J ends lost 4 bases and 0 bases respectively, with 13 bases between them. As DNA, the CDR3 is TGCGCCAGCAGCCCGGGAGTCGGGGCAACTAATGAAAAACTGTTTTTT. It encodes CASSPGVGATNEKLFF.

This chain uses TRBV5-1 with TRBJ1-1, with a tentative D call TRBD1 (5 bases). The germline V and J ends were trimmed by 3 bases and 3 bases, with 12 bases remaining between them. The CDR3 contains 14 residues. Looked up from germline, CDR1 is SGHRS and CDR2 is YFSETQ. CDR3 region: CASSSFGADTEAFF. In DNA, the CDR3 is TGCGCCAGCAGCTCGTTTGGGGCGGACACTGAAGCTTTCTTT.

The J gene is TRBJ2-7, the V gene TRBV15; D might be TRBD2 (7 bases). The V and J ends lost 7 bases and 3 bases respectively, with 16 bases between them. This CDR3 is 14 amino acids long. CDR1 is LNHNV and CDR2 is YYDKDF in the germline V gene (reference sequence). CDR3 DNA: TGTGCCACCACAATGGGGGGGCAGTTCTACGAGCAGTACTTC. Encoded protein: CATTMGGQFYEQYF.

This chain joins TRBV5-1 and TRBJ1-1, with D tentatively TRBD1 (6 bases). This CDR3 has 14 amino acids. The germline gives CDR1 SGHRS, CDR2 YFSETQ. Trimming cost V 4 bases and J 1 base, with 11 bases left between them. The CDR3 sequence is CASSQGQQNTEAFF. DNA for the CDR3: TGCGCCAGCAGCCAGGGACAACAGAACACTGAAGCTTTCTTT. Using reference TRBV5-1 and TRBJ1-1 for the parts outside the CDR3, the full variable domain is KAGVTQTPRYLIKTRGQQVTLSCSPISGHRSVSWYQQTPGQGLQFLFEYFSETQRNKGNFPGRFSGRQFSNSRSEMNVSTLELGDSALYLCASSQGQQNTEAFFGQGTRLTVV.

V and J are TRBV9 and TRBJ2-2, with 8 bases lining up with TRBD2. The germline V gene encodes CDR1 SGDLS and CDR2 YYNGEE. The length of the CDR3 is 16 residues. J gave up 5 bases and V 3 bases, and 9 bases lay outside the gene matches. CDR3 loop: CASSESGGPRTGELFF. CDR3 bases: TGTGCCAGCAGCGAATCGGGGGGGCCGAGGACCGGGGAGCTGTTTTTT.

The V gene is TRBV18, the J gene TRBJ2-5, with 11 bases aligning to TRBD1. The CDR3 totals 14 residues. CDR1 is KGHSH, CDR2 LQKENI, per germline. V lost 2 bases to trimming and J lost 4 bases; unmatched junction nucleotides: 0. The CDR3 loop is CASSPGTGGETQYF. The CDR3 DNA sequence: TGTGCCAGCTCACCAGGGACAGGGGGAGAGACCCAGTACTTC.

The chain is built from TRBV19 and TRBJ1-4; TRBD1 matches 9 bases. The length of the CDR3 is 15 residues. The trim removed 6 bases at V and 7 bases at J, leaving 9 bases unmatched. Germline CDR1 and CDR2: LNHDA and SQIVND (reference sequence). In DNA form, the CDR3 reads TGTGCCAGTAGCCCGGACAGGGGCTGGGGTGAAAAACTGTTTTTT. This encodes CASSPDRGWGEKLFF.

This clone appeared once. The rearrangement uses TRBV7-9 and TRBJ1-2; D unresolved. Trimming removed 7 bases at V and 2 bases at J, with 11 bases between. Looked up from germline, CDR1 is SEHNR and CDR2 is FQNEAQ (reference sequence). This CDR3 is built from 13 residues. The CDR3 nucleotides are TGTGCCAGCACCCCAAGCCTGAACTATGGCTACACCTTC. Translation gives CASTPSLNYGYTF.

The chain is built from TRBV5-1 and TRBJ2-5, with TRBD1 as a possible D gene (5 bases). The CDR3 loop spans 14 amino acids. Germline assignment: CDR1 SGHRS and CDR2 YFSETQ. V lost 2 bases to trimming and J lost 2 bases, with 10 bases between them. CDR3 sequence: CASSFRTRQETQYF. The CDR3 DNA reads as TGCGCCAGCAGCTTTAGGACAAGGCAAGAGACCCAGTACTTC.

This chain uses TRBV28 with TRBJ2-1; 8 bases are a match to TRBD1. The V gene's germline CDR1 is MDHEN and CDR2 SYDVKM. The junction had 17 bases not matched to a gene; V was cut back by 7 bases and J by 9 bases. This CDR3 has 16 residues. The CDR3 bases are TGTGCCAGCACTAATCCCTCAGGGGGCGGAGGTATTGAGCAGTTCTTC. This encodes CASTNPSGGGGIEQFF.

This sequence joins TRBV2 and TRBJ2-2; the match to TRBD2 covers 9 bases. This CDR3 is built from 15 residues. Losses at the gene ends were 7 bases for V and 5 bases for J; bases not matched to a gene: 8. Looked up from germline, CDR1 is SNHLY and CDR2 is FYNNEI. The CDR3 loop reads CASKLGGGVTGELFF. In DNA, the CDR3 is TGTGCCAGCAAGCTTGGCGGGGGGGTTACCGGGGAGCTGTTTTTT. Filled out from reference TRBV2 and TRBJ2-2, the complete variable domain reads EPEVTQTPSHQVTQMGQEVILRCVPISNHLYFYWYRQILGQKVEFLVSFYNNEISEKSEIFDDQFSVERPDGSNFTLKIRSTKLEDSAMYFCASKLGGGVTGELFFGEGSRLTVL.

J is TRBJ2-1 and V is TRBV19; a possible D gene is TRBD1 (6 bases). The CDR3 is 13 residues long. V lost 9 bases, J lost 5 bases, and 14 bases lay in between. Germline CDR1 and CDR2: LNHDA and SQIVND (reference sequence). The CDR3 reads CASGTRMNNEQFF. In DNA, the CDR3 is TGTGCCAGCGGGACAAGGATGAACAATGAGCAGTTCTTC. The full variable domain, with the rest looked up from reference TRBV19 and TRBJ2-1, is DGGITQSPKYLFRKEGQNVTLSCEQNLNHDAMYWYRQDPGQGLRLIYYSQIVNDFQKGDIAEGYSVSREKKESFPLTVTSAQKNPTAFYLCASGTRMNNEQFFGPGTRLTVL.

This clone was found once. V is TRBV28 and J is TRBJ2-7, with D perhaps matching TRBD1 (6 bases). Trimming took off 6 bases at V and 3 bases at J, with 15 bases between the two ends. This CDR3 region has 14 residues. Looked up from germline, CDR1 is MDHEN and CDR2 is SYDVKM. CDR3 in DNA: TGTGCCAGCAGCCACCCCGCGGACAGCTACGAGCAGTACTTC. Its protein is CASSHPADSYEQYF.

The genes are TRBV19 and TRBJ2-2; 12 bases are shared with TRBD2. CDR1 and CDR2 (germline): LNHDA, SQIVND (reference sequence). This CDR3 is built from 17 residues. Trimming took 6 bases from V and 1 from J; bases not matched to a gene: 6. The CDR3 nucleotides are TGTGCCAGTAGGGTGCTAGCGGGGGGGTTGAACACCGGGGAGCTGTTTTTT. Its translation: CASRVLAGGLNTGELFF.

J is TRBJ1-1 and V is TRBV5-6; D gene ambiguous. The CDR3 is 14 residues long. Germline assignment: CDR1 SGHDT and CDR2 YYEEEE. V gave up 0 bases and J gave up 10 bases, with 16 bases separating them. The CDR3 nucleotides are TGTGCCAGCAGCTTGGGGGCGCCAAGGGAGGGAGCTTTCTTT. Protein sequence: CASSLGAPREGAFF.

The CDR3 loop reads CASSLLQNTGELFF. As DNA, the CDR3 is TGTGCCAGCAGCCTACTACAGAACACCGGGGAGCTGTTTTTT. The genes are TRBV28 and TRBJ2-2; D not resolved. Germline CDR1 and CDR2: MDHEN and SYDVKM. The germline V and J ends were trimmed by 6 bases and 1 base, with 9 bases remaining between them. This CDR3 has 14 residues.

The chain joins TRBV25-1 to TRBJ1-1, with 8 bases fitting TRBD1. Germline V gene data show CDR1 as MGHDK and CDR2 as SYGVNS. Germline trimming cut 4 bases from V and 4 bases from J; bases unmatched to any gene: 8. CDR3 length equals 15 residues. CDR3 residues: CASSVLDRGSTEAFF. CDR3 coding DNA: TGTGCCAGCAGTGTTCTCGACAGGGGAAGCACTGAAGCTTTCTTT. Supplemented by reference TRBV25-1 and TRBJ1-1, the full variable domain reads EADIYQTPRYLVIGTGKKITLECSQTMGHDKMYWYQQDPGMELHLIHYSYGVNSTEKGDLSSESTVSRIRTEHFPLTLESARPSHTSQYLCASSVLDRGSTEAFFGQGTRLTVV.

This clone was counted a single time. V gene TRBV18 combines with J gene TRBJ1-1, with 8 bases identical to TRBD1. The CDR3 totals 16 residues. The J segment lost 0 bases and the V segment lost 4 bases, leaving 7 bases of the junction unmatched. The germline CDR1 and CDR2 sequences are KGHSH and LQKENI. The CDR3 DNA reads TGTGCCAGCTCACAACAGGGGGGAGTGATGAACACTGAAGCTTTCTTT. Protein sequence: CASSQQGGVMNTEAFF.

This chain connects TRBV19 to TRBJ2-7; the match to TRBD1 covers 8 bases. This CDR3 has 13 amino acids. Trimming took 7 bases from V and 6 from J; bases not matched to a gene: 8. Germline V lookup: CDR1 LNHDA, CDR2 SQIVND (reference sequence). CDR3 region: CASKGQGALEQYF. The CDR3 DNA reads as TGTGCCAGTAAAGGACAGGGAGCCCTCGAGCAGTACTTC.

This sequence joins TRBV30 and TRBJ2-7; 10 nucleotides match TRBD1. V lost 2 bases to trimming and J lost 3 bases; unmatched junction nucleotides: 7. Looked up from germline, CDR1 is GTSNPN and CDR2 is SVGIG (reference sequence). The CDR3 totals 15 residues. The CDR3 spells CAWSSGQGGVYEQYF. The CDR3 nucleotides are TGTGCCTGGAGTTCCGGACAGGGGGGGGTCTACGAGCAGTACTTC.

The gene calls are TRBV5-4 and TRBJ1-2, with 7 bases that match TRBD1. Losses at the gene ends were 4 bases for V and 1 base for J; bases not matched to a gene: 4. CDR1 and CDR2 from the germline V gene are SGHNT and YYREEE (reference sequence). The length of the CDR3 is 14 residues. CDR3 DNA: TGTGCCAGCAGCCGACAGGGAGGTAACTATGGCTACACCTTC. Translation gives CASSRQGGNYGYTF.

DNA for the CDR3: TGTGCCATCAAAGATTTTGAGGGGGCCATATATTTT. Translation: CAIKDFEGAIYF. This chain joins TRBV10-3 and TRBJ1-3; a weak D match, TRBD1 (6 bases). The CDR3 contains 12 residues. Trimming cost V 7 bases and J 11 bases, with 15 bases left between them. The germline CDR1 and CDR2 sequences are ENHRY and SYGVKD.